This T cell receptor beta chain was sequenced during a study of control samples from healthy donors and cancer patients. Germline V CDR1 and CDR2: SQVTM, ANQGSEA. V dropped 3 bases and J dropped 1 base, with 9 bases sitting between them. The CDR3 is 14 amino acids. Clones were read by immunoSEQ multiplex PCR, and TCRdb kept only the in-frame ones, dropping some. The sample lists about 140,000 clones, under 95% occurring once. Sequencing used blood. This receptor was obtained from a man aged 35-49 years in good health. This chain links TRBV29-1 with TRBJ2-2; D might be TRBD2 (6 bases). The CDR3 DNA sequence: TGCAGCGTTGATCAAGCGGGGAACACCGGGGAGCTGTTTTTT. Its protein is CSVDQAGNTGELFF.